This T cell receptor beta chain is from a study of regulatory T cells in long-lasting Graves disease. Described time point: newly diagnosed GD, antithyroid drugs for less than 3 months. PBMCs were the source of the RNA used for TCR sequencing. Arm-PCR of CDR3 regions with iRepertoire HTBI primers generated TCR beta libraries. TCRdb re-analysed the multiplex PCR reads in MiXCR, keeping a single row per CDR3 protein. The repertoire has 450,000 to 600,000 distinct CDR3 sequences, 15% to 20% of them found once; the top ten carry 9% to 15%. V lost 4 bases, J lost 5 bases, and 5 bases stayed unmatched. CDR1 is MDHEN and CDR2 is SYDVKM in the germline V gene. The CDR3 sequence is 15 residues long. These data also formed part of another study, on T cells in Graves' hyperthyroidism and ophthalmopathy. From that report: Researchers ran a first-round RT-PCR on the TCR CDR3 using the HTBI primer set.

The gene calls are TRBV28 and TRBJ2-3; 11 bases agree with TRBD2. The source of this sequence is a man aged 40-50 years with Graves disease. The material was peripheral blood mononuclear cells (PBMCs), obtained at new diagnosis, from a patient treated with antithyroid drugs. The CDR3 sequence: CASSSATSGKDTQYF. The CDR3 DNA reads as TGTGCCAGCAGTTCGGCGACTAGCGGGAAAGATACGCAGTATTTT.